These T cell receptor beta chains were read from a single sample in a study of CXCR4 blockade with PD-1 therapy in pancreatic cancer. TCRdb keeps only in-frame clones here, not all; method: immunoSEQ multiplex PCR. The sample has several thousand clones, approximately 37% seen once; the top ten hold about 25%. Material: tumor tissue. The receptors stem from a human donor with pancreatic ductal adenocarcinoma. Both conserved end residues are part of each CDR3. The D gene is left open where the match is weak. Size tells how often a clone was seen (once, few, many) or the class of an expanded clone, and some rows leave it out.

- TRBJ1-6 TRBV15 - CATRDRGTNSPLHF TGTGCCACCAGAGACCGGGGGACCAATTCACCCCTCCACTTT
- TRBJ1-1 TRBV11-3 - CASSLRGRMNTEAFF TGTGCCAGCAGCTTAAGGGGACGCATGAACACTGAAGCTTTCTTT
TRBD2 TRBJ2-1 TRBV29-1 few CSAGGLTDEQFF TGCAGCGCCGGGGGGTTAACAGATGAGCAGTTCTTC
TRBD2 TRBJ2-2 TRBV25-1 - CASSATRTSGVGELFF TGTGCCAGCAGTGCCACCCGGACTAGCGGGGTCGGGGAGCTGTTTTTT
TRBD1 TRBJ2-5 TRBV19 - CASSITWTGGRETQYF TGTGCCAGTAGTATAACCTGGACAGGGGGCCGGGAGACCCAGTACTTC
TRBD1 TRBJ1-1 TRBV28 few CASRLPGTANEAFF TGTGCCAGCAGGCTTCCCGGGACAGCAAATGAAGCTTTCTTT
- TRBJ1-2 TRBV30 - CAWMWNREDGYTF TGTGCCTGGATGTGGAACAGGGAAGATGGCTACACCTTC
- TRBJ2-7 TRBV30 - CAWSLSDYEQYF TGTGCCTGGAGTCTATCCGATTACGAGCAGTACTTC
TRBD1 TRBJ2-7 TRBV6-8 - CASNQGLGQGSYEQYF TGTGCCAGCAACCAAGGTCTGGGACAGGGCTCCTACGAGCAGTACTTC
TRBD1 TRBJ2-7 TRBV29-1 once CSVAGTGVTEQYF TGCAGCGTTGCCGGGACAGGGGTAACCGAGCAGTACTTC
- TRBJ1-2 TRBV6-1 few CAISEGRTGYTF TGTGCCATCAGTGAAGGTAGAACAGGCTACACCTTC